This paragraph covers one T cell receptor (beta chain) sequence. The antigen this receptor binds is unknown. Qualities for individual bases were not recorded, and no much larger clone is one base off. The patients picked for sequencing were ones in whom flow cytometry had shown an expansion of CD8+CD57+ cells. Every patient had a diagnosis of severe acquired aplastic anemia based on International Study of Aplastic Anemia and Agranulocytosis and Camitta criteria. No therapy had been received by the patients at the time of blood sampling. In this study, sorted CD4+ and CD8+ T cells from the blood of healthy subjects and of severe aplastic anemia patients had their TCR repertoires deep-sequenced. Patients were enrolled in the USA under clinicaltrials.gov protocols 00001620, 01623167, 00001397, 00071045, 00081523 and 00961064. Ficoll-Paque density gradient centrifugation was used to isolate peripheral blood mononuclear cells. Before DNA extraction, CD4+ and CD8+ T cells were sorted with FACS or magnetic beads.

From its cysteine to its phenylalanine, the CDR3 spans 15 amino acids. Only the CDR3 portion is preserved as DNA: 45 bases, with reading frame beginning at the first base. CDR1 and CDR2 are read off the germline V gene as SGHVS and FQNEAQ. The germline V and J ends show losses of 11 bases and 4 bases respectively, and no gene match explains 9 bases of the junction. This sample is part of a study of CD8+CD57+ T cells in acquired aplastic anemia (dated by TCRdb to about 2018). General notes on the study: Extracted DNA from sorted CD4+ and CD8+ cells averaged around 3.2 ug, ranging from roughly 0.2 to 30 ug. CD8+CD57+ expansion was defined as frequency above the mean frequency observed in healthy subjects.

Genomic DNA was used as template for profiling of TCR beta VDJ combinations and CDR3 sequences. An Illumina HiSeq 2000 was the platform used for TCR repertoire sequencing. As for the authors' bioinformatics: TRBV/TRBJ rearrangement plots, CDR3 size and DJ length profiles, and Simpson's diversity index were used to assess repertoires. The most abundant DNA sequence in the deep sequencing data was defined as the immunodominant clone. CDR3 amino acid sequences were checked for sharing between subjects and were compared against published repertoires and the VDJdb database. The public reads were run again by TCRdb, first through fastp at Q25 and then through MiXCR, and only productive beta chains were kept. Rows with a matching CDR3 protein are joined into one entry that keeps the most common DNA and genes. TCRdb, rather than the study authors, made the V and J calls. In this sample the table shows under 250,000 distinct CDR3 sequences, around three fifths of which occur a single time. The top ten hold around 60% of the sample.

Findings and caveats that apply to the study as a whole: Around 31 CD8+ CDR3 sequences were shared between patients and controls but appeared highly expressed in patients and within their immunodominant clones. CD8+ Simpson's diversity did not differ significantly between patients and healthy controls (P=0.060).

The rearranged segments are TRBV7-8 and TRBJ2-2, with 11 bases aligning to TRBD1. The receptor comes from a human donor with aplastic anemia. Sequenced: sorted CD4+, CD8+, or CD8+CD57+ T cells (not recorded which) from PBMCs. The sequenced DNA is TGTGCCGGACAGGGGGCAACTACTCTCACCGGGGAGCTGTTTTTT. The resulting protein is CAGQGATTLTGELFF.